In this sample, the clone carrying this T cell receptor (beta chain) turned up once. These data are taken from a study of blood T cell repertoires in COVID-19. Study information: COVID-19 samples from acute and convalescent phases originated in the United States, Italy and Spain. In each case, the material was cDNA or gDNA derived from T cells, B-cell-depleted T cells, or PBMCs.

How the authors handled the data: Amplified reference gene primers provided the basis for estimating nucleated cell counts. Measured with immunoSEQ multiplex PCR; TCRdb has only the in-frame clones, and not every one. That table gives V, J and clone size, and the DNA gave D and trimming. The table lists about 300,000 clones, about 90% of them singletons, with around 1.9% in the top ten. Patients from Seattle were sampled longitudinally, starting during active infection. Germline CDR1 MNHEY, CDR2 SMNVEV (reference sequence). The V segment lost 5 bases and the J segment 5 bases; nucleotides outside the gene matches: 8. This CDR3 is built from 15 residues.

This sequence joins TRBV27 and TRBJ1-1; 10 bases match TRBD1. The sequence was obtained from a woman aged 25 to 39 with COVID-19, enrolled during active disease. Sequencing used peripheral blood. This CDR3 is CASSPRTGGKTEAFF. The CDR3 bases are TGTGCCAGCAGTCCTCGGACAGGGGGAAAGACTGAAGCTTTCTTT.